This T cell receptor (beta chain) came from a study of T cell repertoires in aging, cancer and after chemotherapy. About the research overall: Patients with glioblastoma brain tumors were sampled before and after temozolomide-based therapy. Roughly 8.8 million TCR reads made up the full dataset.

General study findings and limits: Healthy donors lost TCR diversity with age mainly through richness, cancer patients through richness and evenness.

The CDR3 is 16 amino acids. Per germline, CDR1 SGHRS and CDR2 YFSETQ. The V gene lost 3 bases and the J gene lost 1 base, with 13 bases spanning the gap. Remarks on this clonotype: Its antigen is undetermined.

Amplification of TCR beta used genomic DNA extracted from peripheral blood. Multiplex touch-down PCR with TRB-A/B primers amplified rearranged V-D-J TRB sequences. MiXCR was run by TCRdb on the multiplex PCR reads, yielding one entry per CDR3 protein. The sample holds 1,500 to 2,000 distinct CDR3 sequences, less than 35% seen once. The chain is built from TRBV5-1 and TRBJ1-4, with D unclear. The clonotype comes from a human donor with a solid tumor. What was sequenced was blood. The CDR3 nucleotides read TGCGCCAGCAGCTCACAAGTCCATGGAACTAATGAAAAACTGTTTTTT. Translation: CASSSQVHGTNEKLFF. Based on the CDR3 plus reference TRBV5-1 and TRBJ1-4, the full variable domain is KAGVTQTPRYLIKTRGQQVTLSCSPISGHRSVSWYQQTPGQGLQFLFEYFSETQRNKGNFPGRFSGRQFSNSRSEMNVSTLELGDSALYLCASSSQVHGTNEKLFFGSGTQLSVL.